This T cell receptor (beta chain) emerged from a study of blood T cell repertoires in COVID-19. About the study: The origin of the acute and convalescent COVID-19 samples was the United States, Italy and Spain. T cells, B-cell-depleted T cells, or PBMCs supplied cDNA or gDNA.

The germline V gene encodes CDR1 SQVTM and CDR2 ANQGSEA. V shed 3 bases and J 5 bases; nucleotides not matched to a gene: 9. This CDR3 has 16 residues. Authors' data handling: Reference gene primer amplification gave estimated nucleated cell counts. Sequencing was performed with immunoSEQ multiplex PCR; in TCRdb, only in-frame clones are kept and a portion is missing. Clone size and V and J calls were adopted from that table, with D and trimming inferred from the DNA. The data hold 250,000 or so clones, with under 90% observed a single time. The source is a woman in her thirties or forties who had recovered from COVID-19. The chain combines TRBV29-1 with TRBJ2-1; 11 bases line up with TRBD2. The sample was peripheral blood. Here the CDR3 reads CSVEGVAGGPDNEQFF. The DNA of the CDR3 is TGCAGCGTTGAGGGAGTAGCGGGAGGGCCTGACAATGAGCAGTTCTTC.